Below are 29 T cell receptor beta chains sequenced from a single sample in a study of T cells in Graves' hyperthyroidism and ophthalmopathy. The investigators amplified TCR beta CDR3 regions from RNA transcripts. HTBI primers were employed in a first-round RT-PCR of the TCR CDR3. TCRdb re-derived calls from the multiplex PCR reads in MiXCR, one entry per CDR3 protein. The sample gives about 610,000 distinct CDR3 sequences, roughly 14% of which show up once; around 4.1% is in the top ten. Sequencing used blood. These receptors originate from a woman between 40 and 55 years old with Graves' ophthalmopathy.

This clonotype was seen many times. V and J are TRBV11-1 and TRBJ2-5; 10 bases agree with TRBD2. The CDR3 length is 17 residues. CDR1 and CDR2 (germline): SGHAT, FQDESV (reference sequence). The V and J ends lost 3 bases and 2 bases, in that order; junction bases with no gene match: 9. The CDR3 loop reads CASSFLASGRAQETQYF. CDR3 in DNA: TGTGCCAGCAGCTTCCTGGCGAGCGGGAGGGCTCAAGAGACCCAGTACTTC.

This clonotype has a handful of counts. The genes are TRBV12-3 or TRBV12-4 and TRBJ2-5, with a possible D match to TRBD2 (5 bases). V shed 5 bases and J shed 2 bases, with 15 bases lying between them. CDR3 length: 15 amino acids. The CDR3 is CASSLKDWKQETQYF. In nucleotides, the CDR3 is TGTGCCAGCAGTCTTAAGGACTGGAAGCAAGAGACCCAGTACTTC.

This clonotype has more than one count but fewer than ten. V gene TRBV28 combines with J gene TRBJ2-2; D is unclear. This CDR3 contains 16 residues. Germline V CDR1 and CDR2: MDHEN, SYDVKM. V was pared by 1 base and J by 0 bases, with 9 bases between. The CDR3 region is CASSLSLSTNTGELFF. The CDR3 nucleotides are TGTGCCAGCAGTTTATCCTTATCCACGAACACCGGGGAGCTGTTTTTT. The whole variable domain, remainder taken from reference TRBV28 and TRBJ2-2, is DVKVTQSSRYLVKRTGEKVFLECVQDMDHENMFWYRQDPGLGLRLIYFSYDVKMKEKGDIPEGYSVSREKKERFSLILESASTNQTSMYLCASSLSLSTNTGELFFGEGSRLTVL.

This clonotype was recorded many times. This rearrangement joins TRBV27 to TRBJ2-7; D not resolved. Between the trimmed V and J ends, which lost 4 bases and 0 bases, there was a span of 13 bases. Germline CDR1 is MNHEY and CDR2 is SMNVEV (reference sequence). The CDR3 totals 15 residues. DNA for the CDR3: TGTGCCAGCAGTTATCGAGTCGCCTTCTCCTACGAGCAGTACTTC. This translates into CASSYRVAFSYEQYF.

This clonotype was observed many times. The chain employs TRBV6-1 and TRBJ1-2; no firm D call. V lost 1 base, J lost 7 bases, and 10 bases lay in between. Germline-derived CDR1 and CDR2 are MNHNS and SASEGT. The CDR3 contains 13 residues. The CDR3 protein is CASSEGAVPGYTF. The CDR3 DNA reads TGTGCCAGCAGTGAAGGGGCAGTTCCTGGCTACACCTTC.

Many counts were recorded for this clonotype. The J gene is TRBJ1-1, the V gene TRBV9, with a weak D call TRBD1 (6 bases). V lost 5 bases, J lost 1 base, and 15 bases lay in between. Germline assignment: CDR1 SGDLS and CDR2 YYNGEE. This CDR3 region has 15 residues. CDR3 bases: TGTGCCAGCAGTTTTTTACAGGGAGCGAACACTGAAGCTTTCTTT. Protein sequence: CASSFLQGANTEAFF.

This clonotype was recorded many times. The chain is built from TRBV28 and TRBJ2-6; D unresolved. The CDR3 length is 12 residues. Germline V lookup: CDR1 MDHEN, CDR2 SYDVKM. The ends were cut back, 7 bases at V and 4 bases at J, with 5 bases in the middle. The CDR3 sequence: CASTSGANVLTF. In DNA form, the CDR3 reads TGTGCCAGCACCAGCGGGGCCAACGTCCTGACTTTC.

This clonotype was seen ten or more times. The rearrangement joins TRBV12-3 or TRBV12-4 to TRBJ2-7; no clear D gene. The CDR3 consists of 14 residues. V shed 7 bases and J shed 4 bases, with 17 bases lying between them. The chain's CDR3 is CASTKTSPAYEQYF. In DNA form, the CDR3 reads TGTGCCAGCACAAAAACATCGCCGGCATACGAGCAGTACTTC.

The chain uses TRBV6-5 and TRBJ1-5; maybe TRBD1 (6 bases). The CDR3 is 14 amino acids. V lost 1 base and J lost 8, with 12 bases in between. The germline gives CDR1 MNHEY, CDR2 SVGAGI. The CDR3 sequence is CASSYLGPGEPQHF. The CDR3 region has the DNA TGTGCCAGCAGTTACTTGGGGCCAGGGGAGCCCCAGCATTTT.

This clonotype was seen only a few times. The rearrangement joins TRBV3-1 to TRBJ1-1, with D tentatively TRBD1 (6 bases). The CDR3 has 16 amino acids. V lost 7 bases, J lost 0 bases, and 18 bases lay in between. Germline loops: CDR1 LGHDT, CDR2 YNNKEL (reference sequence). The CDR3 DNA reads as TGTGCCAGCATTCGGGGTGAGGGGGAATTGAACACTGAAGCTTTCTTT. Its translation: CASIRGEGELNTEAFF.

This clonotype showed up many times. The chain is built from TRBV28 and TRBJ2-7; 7 positions match TRBD1. This CDR3 has 13 amino acids. From germline, CDR1 is MDHEN and CDR2 SYDVKM. V lost 5 bases to trimming and J lost 5 bases; unmatched junction nucleotides: 6. CDR3 loop: CASSDREFNEQYF. As DNA, the CDR3 is TGTGCCAGCAGTGACAGGGAATTTAACGAGCAGTACTTC.

This clonotype turned up a few times. The chain is built from TRBV4-1 and TRBJ2-1; TRBD2 aligns across 11 bases. Germline V gene lookup returns CDR1 MGHRA and CDR2 YSYEKL. This CDR3 contains 18 residues. Losses at the gene ends were 4 bases for V and 7 bases for J; bases not matched to a gene: 15. CDR3 in DNA: TGCGCCAGCAGCCGGCATTTAGCGGGAGGGTCCCCCACGAATGAGCAGTTCTTC. Protein product: CASSRHLAGGSPTNEQFF.

This clonotype was counted ten times or more. The V call is TRBV7-9, the J call TRBJ1-1; D gene unclear. Looked up from germline, CDR1 is SEHNR and CDR2 is FQNEAQ (reference sequence). The V gene lost 1 base and the J gene lost 1 base, with 4 bases spanning the gap. The CDR3 is 13 amino acids. The CDR3 nucleotides are TGTGCCAGCAGCTTAGAGACGAACACTGAAGCTTTCTTT. It translates to CASSLETNTEAFF.

This clonotype was picked up many times. This chain connects TRBV10-3 to TRBJ2-7; D perhaps matches TRBD2 (5 bases). V lost 2 bases and J lost 0, with 8 bases in between. The V gene's germline CDR1 is ENHRY and CDR2 SYGVKD. This CDR3 region has 14 residues. The CDR3 loop reads CAISEEGSSYEQYF. CDR3 sequence (DNA): TGTGCCATCAGTGAGGAGGGCAGCTCCTACGAGCAGTACTTC.

This clonotype was seen many times. The J gene is TRBJ1-2, the V gene TRBV15; D call uncertain. CDR3 length equals 13 residues. V lost 5 bases and J lost 7, with 14 bases in between. Per germline, CDR1 LNHNV and CDR2 YYDKDF (reference sequence). Here the CDR3 DNA reads TGTGCCACCAGCTCCAAGTGGTCGGGTGGCTACACCTTC. Its translation is CATSSKWSGGYTF.

This clonotype came up many times. The chain links TRBV29-1 to TRBJ1-5, with 8 bases identical to TRBD1. CDR1 and CDR2 (germline): SQVTM, ANQGSEA. The ends lost 3 bases at V and 4 bases at J; junction bases unmatched: 11. The CDR3 length is 16 residues. In DNA, the CDR3 is TGCAGCGTTGATTCAGGGGGCGAGGTTAGAAATCAGCCCCAGCATTTT. It encodes CSVDSGGEVRNQPQHF.

V is TRBV29-1 and J is TRBJ2-6, with D possibly TRBD1 on 5 matching bases. The V end was cut by 2 bases, the J end by 0 bases, with 11 bases between. Germline V CDR1 and CDR2: SQVTM, ANQGSEA. The CDR3 loop spans 16 amino acids. The CDR3: CSVELQDFSGANVLTF. As DNA, the CDR3 is TGCAGCGTTGAACTACAGGATTTCTCTGGGGCCAACGTCCTGACTTTC. The full variable domain, completed using reference TRBV29-1 and TRBJ2-6, is SAVISQKPSRDICQRGTSLTIQCQVDSQVTMMFWYRQQPGQSLTLIATANQGSEATYESGFVIDKFPISRPNLTFSTLTVSNMSPEDSSIYLCSVELQDFSGANVLTFGAGSRLTVL.

This clonotype was recorded at least ten times. The V and J genes are TRBV7-8 and TRBJ2-5; 7 nucleotides line up with TRBD2. The V gene's germline CDR1 is SGHVS and CDR2 FQNEAQ. The CDR3 is 14 amino acids. Germline trimming cut 5 bases from V and 4 bases from J; bases unmatched to any gene: 7. The CDR3 here is CASSHGGGPETQYF. Here the CDR3 DNA reads TGTGCCAGCAGCCACGGGGGAGGGCCAGAGACCCAGTACTTC.

This clonotype turned up a few times. The chain combines TRBV15 with TRBJ1-2; weak D call: TRBD1 (6 bases). Trimming removed 0 bases at V and 3 bases at J, with 14 bases between. The CDR3 is made up of 16 amino acids. Germline V gene sequence: CDR1 LNHNV, CDR2 YYDKDF (reference sequence). DNA for the CDR3: TGTGCCACCAGCAGAGATCGTGGGGCAGGGGACTATGGCTACACCTTC. It encodes CATSRDRGAGDYGYTF.

This clonotype was picked up many times. The CDR3 region is CASMIGTNPNTGELFF. DNA for the CDR3: TGTGCCAGCATGATAGGGACTAATCCGAACACCGGGGAGCTGTTTTTT. This chain links TRBV2 with TRBJ2-2; 7 bases line up with TRBD2. The CDR3 runs to 16 residues. V gave up 7 bases and J gave up 0 bases; unmatched junction bases: 8. Germline loops: CDR1 SNHLY, CDR2 FYNNEI.

This clonotype was detected ten times or more. The V call is TRBV28, the J call TRBJ1-5, with D unresolved. Germline V gene data show CDR1 as MDHEN and CDR2 as SYDVKM. CDR3 size: 14 residues. The V end was cut by 6 bases, the J end by 3 bases, with 12 bases between. CDR3 in amino acids: CASSHLRLNQPQHF. The CDR3 DNA reads as TGTGCCAGCAGCCACCTCCGACTCAATCAGCCCCAGCATTTT.

This clonotype appeared a single time. The chain carries TRBV19 and TRBJ1-1, with D possibly matching TRBD1 (6 bases). Trimming left V 9 bases short and J 7 bases short, with 15 bases between. The length of the CDR3 is 12 residues. From germline, CDR1 is LNHDA and CDR2 SQIVND (reference sequence). The CDR3 loop reads CASSLDSGEAFF. In DNA form, the CDR3 reads TGTGCCAGCAGTCTGGACAGCGGTGAAGCTTTCTTT.

This clonotype has at least ten counts. The V call is TRBV12-5, the J call TRBJ1-1; unclear D gene. Germline V lookup: CDR1 LGHNT, CDR2 FRNRAP. The CDR3 totals 14 residues. Between the trimmed V and J ends, which lost 5 bases and 1 base, there was a span of 11 bases. The CDR3 sequence is CASGHPDQNTEAFF. CDR3 nucleotide sequence: TGTGCTAGTGGTCACCCAGACCAGAACACTGAAGCTTTCTTT.

This sequence joins TRBV11-1 and TRBJ2-2; no clear D gene. V was cut by 5 bases and J by 1 base, with 17 bases left in between. Looked up from germline, CDR1 is SGHAT and CDR2 is FQDESV (reference sequence). This CDR3 has 17 residues. The CDR3 spells CASSPRLAEKNTGELFF. Here the CDR3 DNA reads TGTGCCAGCAGCCCTCGTTTGGCGGAGAAGAACACCGGGGAGCTGTTTTTT.

This clonotype was seen more than once but under ten times. The chain is built from TRBV19 and TRBJ2-4; D perhaps matches TRBD1 (6 bases). This CDR3 contains 13 residues. CDR1 is LNHDA, CDR2 SQIVND, per germline (reference sequence). Trimming cost V 4 bases and J 5 bases, with 9 bases left between them. The CDR3 DNA reads TGTGCCAGTAGTACGACAGGCGAAAACATTCAGTACTTC. It translates to CASSTTGENIQYF.

This clonotype was detected many times. V usage is TRBV12-3 or TRBV12-4 and J usage is TRBJ2-2; D assignment may be TRBD1 or TRBD2 (5 bases each). The CDR3 runs 12 residues. Trimming stripped 6 bases from V and 5 bases from J, with 7 bases between. DNA for the CDR3: TGTGCCAGCAGGAGGGGAACCGGGGAGCTGTTTTTT. Amino acids: CASRRGTGELFF.

Notes on this clonotype: A read error may explain this, as a much larger clone is one base away. The chain employs TRBV28 and TRBJ2-7; D gene unclear. Between the trimmed V and J ends, which lost 6 bases and 10 bases, there was a span of 16 bases. Germline V lookup: CDR1 MDHEN, CDR2 SYDVKM. There are 12 residues in the CDR3. The CDR3 reads CASSLGSRKQYF. The DNA for the CDR3 is TGTGCCAGCAGCCTAGGGTCCCGAAAACAGTACTTC. Full variable domain (rest looked up from reference TRBV28 and TRBJ2-7): DVKVTQSSRYLVKRTGEKVFLECVQDMDHENMFWYRQDPGLGLRLIYFSYDVKMKEKGDIPEGYSVSREKKERFSLILESASTNQTSMYLCASSLGSRKQYFGPGTRLTVT.

The gene calls are TRBV12-3 or TRBV12-4 and TRBJ1-1; TRBD1 might be the D (6 bases). Trimming stripped 3 bases from V and 8 bases from J, with 16 bases between. This CDR3 spans 14 amino acids. CDR3 nucleotides: TGTGCCAGCAGTTTCACTAGGGAAGGGGGAGAAGCTTTCTTT. Translation gives CASSFTREGGEAFF.

This clonotype has just a few counts. This may stem from a read error, because a much larger clone lies one nucleotide away. This chain links TRBV6-1 with TRBJ2-7, with 9 bases fitting TRBD2. V was pared by 8 bases and J by 5 bases, with 7 bases of the junction left unmatched. CDR1 MNHNS and CDR2 SASEGT come from the germline V gene. The CDR3 loop spans 13 amino acids. CDR3 nucleotides: TGTGCCAGCCATAGTAGCGGGAGCCACGAGCAGTACTTC. It encodes CASHSSGSHEQYF.